This is a list of T cell receptor beta chains from one sample in a study of CD8+CD57+ T cells in acquired aplastic anemia. TCRdb reprocessed the reads with MiXCR, giving one entry per CDR3 protein. The sample includes approximately 180,000 distinct CDR3 sequences, roughly 60% of them seen just once. Material: sorted CD4+, CD8+, or CD8+CD57+ T cells (not recorded which) from PBMCs. These receptors were collected from a human donor with aplastic anemia. Both conserved end residues are part of each CDR3.

J,V,CDR3
TRBJ1-2,TRBV6-2/TRBV6-3,CASSSPRTGGYTF
TRBJ1-4,TRBV9,CASSVGGGMVEKLFF
TRBJ1-2,TRBV20-1,CSARDRAVGGGYTF
TRBJ2-6,TRBV7-3,CASSFPRSERANVLTF
TRBJ2-1,TRBV20-1,CSASGSTWDEQFF
TRBJ2-7,TRBV7-2,CASSHMTVGYEQYF
TRBJ2-1,TRBV6-6,CASSSDKGAYNEQFF
TRBJ1-6,TRBV6-5,CASSPRARLDRDSPLHF
TRBJ1-5,TRBV19,CASNGRGNQPQHF
TRBJ2-7,TRBV5-8,CASSLRTTGGNEQYF
TRBJ2-2,TRBV7-6,CASSSSGGPYVTGELFF
TRBJ2-3,TRBV5-1,CASSPQPTDTQYF
TRBJ1-2,TRBV4-2,CASSLRPVGGTNYGYTF
TRBJ2-5,TRBV12-3/TRBV12-4,CASSLGSGRPGGETQYF
TRBJ2-3,TRBV7-9,CASAMGLAGNTDTQYF
TRBJ1-6,TRBV13,CASSLGQSFTLHF
TRBJ2-7,TRBV12-3/TRBV12-4,CASSGDGLAGMPYEQYF
TRBJ2-6,TRBV15,CATSRDWAGANVLTF
TRBJ1-1,TRBV27,CASSPSLQAHIRGTEAFF
TRBJ2-7,TRBV5-1,CASSVGIAYERYF
TRBJ2-7,TRBV5-1,CASSPGVAAYEQYF
TRBJ2-1,TRBV6-4,CASSDSAGGNSNEQFF
TRBJ2-1,TRBV9,CASSADLTRGNDQFF
TRBJ2-6,TRBV2,CASSLDRAGANVLTF
TRBJ1-2,TRBV5-1,CASSFGPTRDGYTF
TRBJ2-5,TRBV29-1,CSVEDGDRRETQYF
TRBJ2-2,TRBV20-1,CSARDFGGAYTGELFF
TRBJ1-1,TRBV7-2,CASSQWTGGSTEAFF
TRBJ2-7,TRBV5-1,CASSSPRDTPSYEQYF
TRBJ1-1,TRBV2,CASSSQTNTEAFF
TRBJ2-2,TRBV7-9,CASRRGGTGELFF
TRBJ2-1,TRBV2,CACSERSAGGVNEQFF
TRBJ2-1,TRBV19,CASSGMTASSYNEQFF
TRBJ1-5,TRBV27,CASKGTGGTNQPQHF
TRBJ1-2,TRBV7-2,CASSSPQINYGYTF
TRBJ1-2,TRBV7-9,CASSDWRESSYGYTF
TRBJ2-7,TRBV4-1,CASGQEGRGSDEQYF
TRBJ1-2,TRBV24-1,CATSDSTSAGGYTF
TRBJ2-1,TRBV5-6,CASSPPGGYNEQFF
TRBJ2-7,TRBV20-1,CSARDTGGLNEQYF
TRBJ1-4,TRBV12-3/TRBV12-4,CASRPKGPAELFF
TRBJ1-2,TRBV3-1,CASSRTISGGYGYTF
TRBJ1-1,TRBV2,CASSRLLGQGYTEAFF
TRBJ1-2,TRBV12-3/TRBV12-4,CASSSTVAYGYTF
TRBJ2-7,TRBV6-6,CASRQTVSYEQYF
TRBJ2-4,TRBV25-1,CASSEQGIKNIQYF
TRBJ2-3,TRBV2,CASRAPTSTDTQYF
TRBJ1-2,TRBV25-1,CASSDRDKLYGCTF
TRBJ1-2,TRBV15,CATSSRTGANYGYTF
TRBJ2-7,TRBV7-6,CASSLDTGGDFEQYF